This T cell receptor (beta chain) comes out of a study of cytomegalovirus exposure and HLA in healthy donors. Findings and caveats of the study: A later analysis found that most CMV-associated TCR beta chains appeared HLA-restricted. In a later analysis, HLA-C alleles had the fewest associated TCRs, DRB1 alleles the most.

With respect to this clone: Antigen unknown.

Primers included in the PCR were 60 Vbeta and 13 Jbeta primers. Repertoires were generated with immunoSEQ multiplex PCR, while TCRdb's copy carries only in-frame clones and drops some. The sample includes 100,000 to 120,000 clones, around 86% of them seen just once. The sequence derives from a man aged 25 to 45 in good health and CMV-seropositive. Material: PBMCs.

Written as DNA, the CDR3 is TGTGCCAGCAGCCCCGGACAGGAGAACACTGAAGCTTTCTTT. Translated: CASSPGQENTEAFF. This chain uses TRBV27 with TRBJ1-1, with 7 bases fitting TRBD1. In germline, CDR1 is MNHEY, CDR2 SMNVEV (reference sequence). The CDR3 totals 14 residues. J lost 1 base, V lost 6 bases, and 5 bases had no gene match.